The clone carrying this TCR beta chain was found a few times. Its cognate antigen is unknown. TCRdb passed the RT-PCR reads through MiXCR, listing each CDR3 protein once. The repertoire holds about 520,000 distinct CDR3 sequences, 25% seen once, with approximately 1.9% in the top ten. These data are taken from a study of response to subunit inactivated influenza vaccine. Findings and caveats of the study: Each seasonal flu vaccination may recruit only limited new T cells, authors suggested.

Germline CDR1 and CDR2: KGHDR and SFDVKD. The length of the CDR3 is 13 residues. V shed 3 bases and J shed 5 bases, with 9 bases lying between them. The V call is TRBV24-1, the J call TRBJ2-5; D unresolved. This TCR was sampled from a man aged 45-65 years who received an inactivated influenza vaccine. The specimen comprised CD4+ T cells sorted from PBMCs, sampled 4 to 6 days after vaccination. The DNA for the CDR3 is TGTGCCACCAGTGATGGTATGCGGGAGACCCAGTACTTC. It is translated as CATSDGMRETQYF.